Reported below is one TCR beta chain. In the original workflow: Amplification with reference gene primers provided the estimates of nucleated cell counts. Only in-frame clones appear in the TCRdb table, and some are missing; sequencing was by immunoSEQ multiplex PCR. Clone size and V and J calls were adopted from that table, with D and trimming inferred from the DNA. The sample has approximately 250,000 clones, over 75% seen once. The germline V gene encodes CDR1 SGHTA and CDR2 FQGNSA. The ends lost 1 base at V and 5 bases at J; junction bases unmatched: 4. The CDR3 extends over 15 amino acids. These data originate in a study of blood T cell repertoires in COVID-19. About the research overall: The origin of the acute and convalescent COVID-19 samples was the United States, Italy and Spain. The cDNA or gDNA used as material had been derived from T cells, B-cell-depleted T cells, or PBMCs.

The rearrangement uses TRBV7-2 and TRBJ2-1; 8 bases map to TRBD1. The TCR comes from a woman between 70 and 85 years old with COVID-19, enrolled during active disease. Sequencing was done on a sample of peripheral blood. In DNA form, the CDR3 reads TGTGCCAGCAGCTTAGACCAGGGGGCGCACAATGAGCAGTTCTTC. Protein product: CASSLDQGAHNEQFF.